Below, 20 T cell receptor beta chains from the same sample are listed, as sequenced in a study of cytomegalovirus exposure and HLA in healthy donors. Use of 60 Vbeta and 13 Jbeta primers characterized the PCR. Assay used: immunoSEQ multiplex PCR; TCRdb lists only in-frame clones, some missing. The sample gives a few hundred thousand clones, 65% to 85% of which show up once; roughly 3% is in the top ten. Sequences were obtained from PBMCs. All receptors derive from a woman under 40 in good health and CMV-seronegative.

This chain uses TRBV5-6 with TRBJ2-2; perhaps TRBD1 as D (6 bases). With 4 bases removed from V and 3 bases from J, the gap between germline ends came to 16 bases. The CDR3 runs 16 residues. Germline CDR1 SGHDT, CDR2 YYEEEE. CDR3 amino acids: CASSTPQGTHTGELFF. The CDR3 coding sequence is TGTGCCAGCAGCACTCCACAGGGTACGCACACCGGGGAGCTGTTTTTT.

About this clone itself: Compared with germline, one end of the junction differs, possibly owing to a read error. The rearrangement links TRBV30 to TRBJ1-2, with TRBD1 matching 11 bases. Germline CDR1 GTSNPN, CDR2 SVGIG (reference sequence). CDR3 length equals 16 residues. The CDR3 DNA is TGTGCCTGGGGCCGGGACAGGGGGTTTTTCCCCTATGGCTACCCCTTC. Translated, it gives CAWGRDRGFFPYGYPF.

This chain links TRBV6-5 with TRBJ2-1; weak D call: TRBD2 (6 bases). Trimming took off 6 bases at V and 2 bases at J, with 11 bases between the two ends. This CDR3 region has 14 residues. Germline-derived CDR1 and CDR2 are MNHEY and SVGAGI. The CDR3 nucleotides read TGTGCCAGCAGCAAAGAGCGGGCCTACAATGAGCAGTTCTTC. It is translated as CASSKERAYNEQFF.

The V gene is TRBV15, the J gene TRBJ2-3; TRBD2 matches at 7 bases. The V and J ends lost 4 bases and 2 bases, in that order; junction bases with no gene match: 6. The CDR3 runs to 15 residues. Germline V gene sequence: CDR1 LNHNV, CDR2 YYDKDF (reference sequence). CDR3 nucleotide sequence: TGTGCCACCAGCATCCGGGACTATATCACAGATACGCAGTATTTT. As protein: CATSIRDYITDTQYF.

This clone was seen a handful of times. The gene calls are TRBV7-9 and TRBJ1-4, with D possibly matching TRBD1 (5 bases). This CDR3 spans 14 amino acids. V lost 0 bases and J lost 8, with 10 bases in between. Germline loops: CDR1 SEHNR, CDR2 FQNEAQ (reference sequence). The CDR3 DNA reads as TGTGCCAGCAGCTTAGCGTCCGGGGGGGAAAAACTGTTTTTT. Its translation is CASSLASGGEKLFF.

The chain joins TRBV6-1 to TRBJ1-2; D might be TRBD1 (5 bases). The CDR3 totals 15 residues. From germline, CDR1 is MNHNS and CDR2 SASEGT. V lost 1 base, J lost 6 bases, and 15 bases lay in between. CDR3 residues: CASSEGGTRVDGYTF. Written as DNA, the CDR3 is TGTGCCAGCAGTGAAGGAGGCACCAGGGTGGATGGCTACACCTTC.

A single count supports this clone. This rearrangement joins TRBV7-3 to TRBJ2-3; 14 bases match TRBD2. Trimming at V came to 3 bases and at J to 5 bases, leaving 4 bases not matched to a gene. Per germline, CDR1 SGHTA and CDR2 FQGTGA. CDR3 length equals 16 residues. CDR3 sequence (DNA): TGTGCCAGCAGCTTGACTAGCGGGGGGGCAAGAGATACGCAGTATTTT. Amino acid sequence: CASSLTSGGARDTQYF.

In this sample, this clone turned up once. The V gene is TRBV4-2, the J gene TRBJ2-3; 7 nucleotides match TRBD2. This CDR3 spans 19 amino acids. V was clipped by 4 bases and J by 1 base; unmatched bases: 17. Germline values: CDR1 LGHNA, CDR2 YNFKEQ. For the CDR3, the DNA is TGTGCCAGCAGCCCCCGAGGCGCGGGGGAGTCTCTGGGCACAGATACGCAGTATTTT. Encoded protein: CASSPRGAGESLGTDTQYF.

The chain employs TRBV19 and TRBJ2-7; D remains ambiguous. The V gene lost 9 bases and the J gene lost 3 bases, with 21 bases spanning the gap. CDR3 length: 15 amino acids. Germline CDR1 is LNHDA and CDR2 is SQIVND (reference sequence). The CDR3 nucleotides are TGTGCCAGCCGAGTGAAAACAGCCCCAGACTACGAGCAGTACTTC. This encodes CASRVKTAPDYEQYF.

CDR3 DNA: TGTGCCAGCAGTGAGGGATACTCTGAAGCTTTCTTT. Translation: CASSEGYSEAFF. The rearrangement joins TRBV6-5 to TRBJ1-1; unclear D gene. V was clipped by 5 bases and J by 6 bases, with 10 bases between them. Germline-derived CDR1 and CDR2 are MNHEY and SVGAGI. This CDR3 has 12 residues.

The chain joins TRBV5-1 to TRBJ2-5; 9 bases match TRBD2. V lost 0 bases and J lost 3; bases outside the gene matches: 12. Germline CDR1 SGHRS, CDR2 YFSETQ. The CDR3 spans 18 residues. This CDR3 reads CASSLVAGAGGREETQYF. The CDR3 DNA reads as TGCGCCAGCAGCTTGGTAGCCGGGGCTGGCGGGAGGGAAGAGACCCAGTACTTC.

The gene calls are TRBV7-3 and TRBJ1-2; D is perhaps TRBD1 (5 bases). CDR1 and CDR2 (germline): SGHTA, FQGTGA. The CDR3 spans 14 residues. Trimming left V 5 bases short and J 6 bases short, with 16 bases between. As DNA, the CDR3 is TGTGCCAGCAGCCCGGCTGGGGGGGGAGATGGCTACACCTTC. Protein: CASSPAGGGDGYTF. The full variable domain, its missing parts supplied by reference TRBV7-3 and TRBJ1-2, is GAGVSQTPSNKVTEKGKYVELRCDPISGHTALYWYRQSLGQGPEFLIYFQGTGAADDSGLPNDRFFAVRPEGSVSTLKIQRTERGDSAVYLCASSPAGGGDGYTFGSGTRLTVV.

Worth noting for this clone: At one of its ends the junction is not consistent with the germline gene, which may arise from a read error. V and J are TRBV28 and TRBJ1-2; a weak D match, TRBD1 (6 bases). The CDR3 spans 13 residues. Germline V gene lookup returns CDR1 MDHEN and CDR2 SYDVKM. The CDR3 nucleotides read TGTGCCAGCAGTGAGTCAGGGGTTAATGGCTACCCCTTC. Translated, it gives CASSESGVNGYPF.

V usage is TRBV7-2 and J usage is TRBJ2-7; D is ambiguous. The CDR3 contains 13 residues. Germline values: CDR1 SGHTA, CDR2 FQGNSA. The V and J ends lost 5 bases and 3 bases respectively, with 11 bases between them. The DNA for the CDR3 is TGTGCCAGCAGCCGAGACTGGATCTACGAGCAGTACTTC. Translating it yields CASSRDWIYEQYF.

This clone occurred once. The gene calls are TRBV7-2 and TRBJ1-3; D gene ambiguous. V gave up 1 base and J gave up 3 bases, with 7 bases separating them. Germline V CDR1 and CDR2: SGHTA, FQGNSA. CDR3 length equals 14 residues. The CDR3 nucleotides read TGTGCCAGCAGCTTAGGGCCACATGGAAACACCATATATTTT. It codes for CASSLGPHGNTIYF.

The V and J genes are TRBV18 and TRBJ1-5, with D possibly TRBD1 on 6 matching bases. The germline V gene encodes CDR1 KGHSH and CDR2 LQKENI. V lost 4 bases to trimming and J lost 10 bases, with 17 bases between them. The CDR3 is 14 residues long. This chain's CDR3 is CASSQGQSEVPQHF. The DNA for the CDR3 is TGTGCCAGCTCACAAGGACAGTCGGAGGTTCCCCAGCATTTT.

The chain combines TRBV4-1 with TRBJ2-3; D gene ambiguous. The germline gives CDR1 MGHRA, CDR2 YSYEKL. V lost 5 bases and J lost 0, with 6 bases in between. CDR3 length equals 13 residues. The CDR3 coding sequence is TGCGCCAGCAGCGGGCTTAGCACAGATACGCAGTATTTT. Protein product: CASSGLSTDTQYF.

The chain combines TRBV15 with TRBJ1-3, with TRBD1 as a possible D gene (6 bases). Germline V gene sequence: CDR1 LNHNV, CDR2 YYDKDF (reference sequence). The CDR3 runs to 16 residues. V lost 4 bases and J lost 0, with 13 bases in between. In nucleotides, the CDR3 is TGTGCCACCAGCACCGACAGGTTACTCTCTGGAAACACCATATATTTT. Translated, it gives CATSTDRLLSGNTIYF.

The chain has TRBV30 and TRBJ2-3; D remains ambiguous. The CDR3 is 14 residues long. The V end was cut by 1 base, the J end by 5 bases, with 13 bases between. Germline V gives CDR1 GTSNPN, CDR2 SVGIG (reference sequence). The CDR3 bases are TGTGCCTGGAGTGGATTGAGCGTTCGAGATACGCAGTATTTT. This encodes CAWSGLSVRDTQYF. Based on the CDR3 plus reference TRBV30 and TRBJ2-3, the full variable domain is SQTIHQWPATLVQPVGSPLSLECTVEGTSNPNLYWYRQAAGRGLQLLFYSVGIGQISSEVPQNLSASRPQDRQFILSSKKLLLSDSGFYLCAWSGLSVRDTQYFGPGTRLTVL.

J is TRBJ1-2 and V is TRBV14; a possible D gene is TRBD1 (5 bases). The CDR3 totals 13 residues. Deletions cut 0 bases from V and 7 bases from J, with 9 bases between. Germline CDR1 SGHDN, CDR2 FVKESK. The CDR3 sequence is CASSQDRDFGYTF. CDR3 sequence (DNA): TGTGCCAGCAGCCAAGACAGGGATTTTGGCTACACCTTC.